This T cell receptor beta chain was observed in a study of response to subunit inactivated influenza vaccine. Concerning this clonotype itself: Its antigen is still unknown.

The CDR3 has 16 amino acids. Germline CDR1 and CDR2: DFQATT and SNEGSKA (reference sequence). Trimming stripped 2 bases from V and 1 base from J, with 16 bases between. TCRdb re-called the RT-PCR reads with MiXCR, one entry per CDR3 protein. Here the sample spans 800,000 to 1,000,000 distinct CDR3 sequences, around 20% being singletons. Findings and caveats of the study: After each seasonal influenza vaccination, few new T cells are recruited, the authors suggested.

This chain uses TRBV20-1 with TRBJ2-3; tentatively, D is TRBD2 (6 bases). This receptor was taken from a man in his fifties or sixties who received an inactivated influenza vaccine. The specimen was PBMCs from blood, collected more than 4 days after vaccination. The CDR3 coding sequence is TGCAGTGCTAGACCCATGGCGGGCGGGGGCACAGATACGCAGTATTTT. Its translation is CSARPMAGGGTDTQYF.